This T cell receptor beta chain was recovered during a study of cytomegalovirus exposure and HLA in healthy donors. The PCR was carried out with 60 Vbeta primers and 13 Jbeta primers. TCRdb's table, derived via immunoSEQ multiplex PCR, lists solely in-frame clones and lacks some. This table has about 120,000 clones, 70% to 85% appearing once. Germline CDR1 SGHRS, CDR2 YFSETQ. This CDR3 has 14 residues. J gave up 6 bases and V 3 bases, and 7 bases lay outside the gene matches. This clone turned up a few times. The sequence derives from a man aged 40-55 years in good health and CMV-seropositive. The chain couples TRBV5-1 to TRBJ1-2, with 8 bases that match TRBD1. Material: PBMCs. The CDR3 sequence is CASSSATGDDGYTF. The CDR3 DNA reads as TGCGCCAGCAGCTCAGCGACAGGGGATGATGGCTACACCTTC.